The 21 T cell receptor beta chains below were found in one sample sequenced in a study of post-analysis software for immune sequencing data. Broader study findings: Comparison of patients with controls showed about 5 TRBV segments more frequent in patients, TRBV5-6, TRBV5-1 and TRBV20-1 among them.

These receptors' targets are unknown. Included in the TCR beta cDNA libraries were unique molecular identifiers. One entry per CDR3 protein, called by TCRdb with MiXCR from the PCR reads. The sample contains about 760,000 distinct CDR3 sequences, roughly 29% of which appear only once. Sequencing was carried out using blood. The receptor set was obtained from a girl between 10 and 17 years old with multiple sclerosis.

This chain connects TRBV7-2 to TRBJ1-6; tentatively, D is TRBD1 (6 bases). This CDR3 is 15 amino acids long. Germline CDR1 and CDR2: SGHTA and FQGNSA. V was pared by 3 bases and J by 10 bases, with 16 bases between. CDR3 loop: CASSFGGGQGSPLHF. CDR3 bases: TGTGCCAGCAGCTTCGGGGGGGGGCAAGGATCACCCCTCCACTTT.

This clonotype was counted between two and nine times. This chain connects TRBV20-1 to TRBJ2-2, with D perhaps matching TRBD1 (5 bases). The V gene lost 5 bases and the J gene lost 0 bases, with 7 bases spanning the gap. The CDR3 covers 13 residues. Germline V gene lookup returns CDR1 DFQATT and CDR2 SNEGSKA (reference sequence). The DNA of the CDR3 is TGCAGTGCTTCGACAGCGAACACCGGGGAGCTGTTTTTT. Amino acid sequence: CSASTANTGELFF.

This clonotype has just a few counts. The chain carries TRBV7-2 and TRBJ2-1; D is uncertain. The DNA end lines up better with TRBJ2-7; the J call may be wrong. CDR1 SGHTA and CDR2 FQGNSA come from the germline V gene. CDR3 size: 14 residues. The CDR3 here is CASSLSRRYNEQYF. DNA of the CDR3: TGTGCCAGCAGCTTATCCAGGCGATACAATGAGCAGTACTTC.

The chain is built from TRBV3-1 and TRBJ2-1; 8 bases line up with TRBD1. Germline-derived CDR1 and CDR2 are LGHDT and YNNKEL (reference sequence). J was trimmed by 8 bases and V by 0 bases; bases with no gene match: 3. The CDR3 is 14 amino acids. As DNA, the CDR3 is TGTGCCAGCAGCCAAGAGACGACAGGGGATGAGCAGTTCTTC. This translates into CASSQETTGDEQFF.

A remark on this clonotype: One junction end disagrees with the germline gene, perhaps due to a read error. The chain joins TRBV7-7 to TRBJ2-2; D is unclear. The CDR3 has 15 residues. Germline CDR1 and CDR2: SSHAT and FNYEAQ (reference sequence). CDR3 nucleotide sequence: TGTGCTAGCAGCTCCTCGGCGTTGAACACCGGGGAGCTGTTTTTT. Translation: CASSSSALNTGELFF.

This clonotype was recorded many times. As DNA, the CDR3 is TGTGCCAGCAGTGAGGTATACGAGCAGTACTTC. It translates to CASSEVYEQYF. The V gene is TRBV28, the J gene TRBJ2-7; D is ambiguous. In germline, CDR1 is MDHEN, CDR2 SYDVKM. The V and J ends lost 5 bases and 4 bases respectively, with 6 bases between them. The CDR3 consists of 11 residues.

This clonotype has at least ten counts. The CDR3 bases are TGTGCCAGCAGTGACTCTGACAGCACAGATACGCAGTATTTT. Protein: CASSDSDSTDTQYF. The rearrangement links TRBV6-4 to TRBJ2-3, with D hard to call. V lost 0 bases and J lost 0, with 4 bases in between. The CDR3 is made up of 14 amino acids. From germline, CDR1 is MRHNA and CDR2 SNTAGT.

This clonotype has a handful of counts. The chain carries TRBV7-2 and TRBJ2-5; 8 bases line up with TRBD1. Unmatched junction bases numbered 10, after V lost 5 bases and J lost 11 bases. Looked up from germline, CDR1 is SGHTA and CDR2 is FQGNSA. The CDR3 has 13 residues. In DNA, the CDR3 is TGTGCCAGCAGCCCCGGACAGGGAGGAAAGCAGTACTTC. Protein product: CASSPGQGGKQYF.

In DNA form, the CDR3 reads TGCAGTGCTAGCCCGGGGTTAGAGACCCAGTACTTC. It translates to CSASPGLETQYF. This chain uses TRBV20-1 with TRBJ2-5; possible D gene TRBD2, 5 bases. With 3 bases removed from V and 4 bases from J, the gap between germline ends came to 9 bases. This CDR3 has 12 amino acids. Per germline, CDR1 DFQATT and CDR2 SNEGSKA (reference sequence).

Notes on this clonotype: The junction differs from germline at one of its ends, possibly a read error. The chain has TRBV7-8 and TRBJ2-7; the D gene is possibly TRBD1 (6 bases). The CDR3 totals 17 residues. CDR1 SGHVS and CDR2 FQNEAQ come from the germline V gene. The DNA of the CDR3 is TGTACCAGCAGCTTAGAACCGGGACAAGCCTACGTCTTGGAGCAGTACTTC. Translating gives CTSSLEPGQAYVLEQYF.

The CDR3 is CASSFVSGGASNEQFF. CDR3 sequence (DNA): TGCGCCAGCAGCTTTGTTAGCGGGGGGGCGTCTAATGAGCAGTTCTTC. The J gene is TRBJ2-1, the V gene TRBV5-1; 11 positions match TRBD2. J gave up 7 bases and V 2 bases, and 8 bases lay outside the gene matches. The CDR3 contains 16 residues. The germline CDR1 and CDR2 sequences are SGHRS and YFSETQ.

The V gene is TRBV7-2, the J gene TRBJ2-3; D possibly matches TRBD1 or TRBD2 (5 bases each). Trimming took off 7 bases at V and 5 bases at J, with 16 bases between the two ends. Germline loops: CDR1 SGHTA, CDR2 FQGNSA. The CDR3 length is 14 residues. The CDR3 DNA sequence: TGTGCCAGCAAGGGACCCCGACACCTAGATACGCAGTATTTT. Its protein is CASKGPRHLDTQYF.

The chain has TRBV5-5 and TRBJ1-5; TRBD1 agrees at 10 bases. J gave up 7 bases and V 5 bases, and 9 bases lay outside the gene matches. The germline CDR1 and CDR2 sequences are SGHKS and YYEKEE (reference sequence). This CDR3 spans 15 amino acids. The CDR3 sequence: CASSGAGTGVQPQHF. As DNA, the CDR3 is TGTGCCAGCAGTGGGGCTGGGACAGGGGTGCAGCCCCAGCATTTT.

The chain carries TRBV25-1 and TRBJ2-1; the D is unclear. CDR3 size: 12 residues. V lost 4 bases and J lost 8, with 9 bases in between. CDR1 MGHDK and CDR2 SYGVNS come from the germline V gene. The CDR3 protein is CASSAPRYEQFF. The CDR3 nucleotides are TGTGCCAGCAGTGCCCCCAGGTATGAGCAGTTCTTC. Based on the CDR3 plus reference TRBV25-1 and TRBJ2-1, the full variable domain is EADIYQTPRYLVIGTGKKITLECSQTMGHDKMYWYQQDPGMELHLIHYSYGVNSTEKGDLSSESTVSRIRTEHFPLTLESARPSHTSQYLCASSAPRYEQFFGPGTRLTVL.

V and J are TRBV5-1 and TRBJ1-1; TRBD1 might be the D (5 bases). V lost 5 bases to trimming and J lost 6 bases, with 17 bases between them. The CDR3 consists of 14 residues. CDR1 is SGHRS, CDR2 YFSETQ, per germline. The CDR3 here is CASSPGRGRAEAFF. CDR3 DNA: TGCGCCAGCAGTCCCGGTAGGGGCCGGGCTGAAGCTTTCTTT.

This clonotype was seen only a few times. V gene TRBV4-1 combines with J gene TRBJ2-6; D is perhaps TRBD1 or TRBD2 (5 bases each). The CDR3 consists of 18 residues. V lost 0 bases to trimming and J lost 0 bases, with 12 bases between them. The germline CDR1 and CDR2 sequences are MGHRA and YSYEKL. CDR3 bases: TGCGCCAGCAGCCAAGATGGGGGTTTTAGCTCTGGGGCCAACGTCCTGACTTTC. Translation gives CASSQDGGFSSGANVLTF.

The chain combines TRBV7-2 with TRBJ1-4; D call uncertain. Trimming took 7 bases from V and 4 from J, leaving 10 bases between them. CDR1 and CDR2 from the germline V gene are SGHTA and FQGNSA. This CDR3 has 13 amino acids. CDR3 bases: TGTGCCAGCACCCCTCCGGGTAATGAAAAACTGTTTTTT. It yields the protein CASTPPGNEKLFF.

CDR3 sequence: CASSYARGASTDTQYF. For the CDR3, the DNA is TGCGCCAGCAGCTACGCCCGGGGGGCTAGCACAGATACGCAGTATTTT. J is TRBJ2-3 and V is TRBV5-1, with D possibly TRBD2 on 7 matching bases. CDR1 is SGHRS and CDR2 is YFSETQ in the germline V gene. The ends were cut back, 3 bases at V and 0 bases at J, with 14 bases in the middle. CDR3 size: 16 residues.

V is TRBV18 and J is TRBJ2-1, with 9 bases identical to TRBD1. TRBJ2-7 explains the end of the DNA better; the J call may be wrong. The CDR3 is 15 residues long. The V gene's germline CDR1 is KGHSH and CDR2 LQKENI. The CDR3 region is CASSPGTGNYNEQYF. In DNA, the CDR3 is TGTGCCAGCTCACCCGGGACAGGGAATTACAATGAGCAGTACTTC.

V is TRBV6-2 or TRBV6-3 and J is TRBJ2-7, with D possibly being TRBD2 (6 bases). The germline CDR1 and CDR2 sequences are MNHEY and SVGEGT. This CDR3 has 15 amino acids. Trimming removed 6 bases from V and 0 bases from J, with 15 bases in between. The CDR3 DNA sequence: TGTGCCAGCAGGGCAGGACTATCGGGCTCCTACGAGCAGTACTTC. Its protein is CASRAGLSGSYEQYF.

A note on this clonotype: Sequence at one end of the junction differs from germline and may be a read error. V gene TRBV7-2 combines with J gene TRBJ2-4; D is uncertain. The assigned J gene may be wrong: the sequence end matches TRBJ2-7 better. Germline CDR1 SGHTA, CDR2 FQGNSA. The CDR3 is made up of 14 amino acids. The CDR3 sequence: CASSPPPESCEQYF. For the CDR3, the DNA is TGTGCCAGCAGCCCACCCCCAGAATCCTGCGAGCAGTACTTC.